The T cell receptor beta chain described here comes from a study of cytomegalovirus exposure and HLA in healthy donors. Study outcomes and limitations: Whilst most TCR sequences proved rare, a subset of public TCRs occurred across many donors. Earlier analysis looked at TCR beta V segments, and most were productive about 90% or about 30% of the time. Across donors, presence/absence analyses took sequencing depth to be roughly uniform.

Germline values: CDR1 SNHLY, CDR2 FYNNEI. V was clipped by 3 bases and J by 14 bases, with 34 bases between them. The CDR3 has 19 amino acids. Regarding this clone: Antigen: not known.

The PCR made use of 60 Vbeta and 13 Jbeta primers. TCRdb's table, derived via immunoSEQ multiplex PCR, lists solely in-frame clones and lacks some. The table records 60,000 to 70,000 clones, roughly 78% of them present only once. What was sequenced was PBMCs. The rearrangement links TRBV2 to TRBJ1-4, with D tentatively TRBD1 (5 bases). This receptor was identified in a woman aged 30 to 39 in good health and CMV-seronegative. The CDR3 sequence is CASSEQKGTSEGINEGLFF. As DNA, the CDR3 is TGTGCCAGCAGTGAGCAGAAAGGGACTAGCGAGGGTATAAATGAGGGGCTGTTTTTT.